The 8 T cell receptor beta chains below all came from one sample that was sequenced in a study of beta chain features in type 1 diabetes (dated by TCRdb to the late 2010s). The library was built by means of the immunoSEQ multiplex PCR assay. The entire amount of isolated RNA was reverse transcribed using the High Capacity cDNA Reverse Transcription Kit, so the sequenced TCRB transcripts were expressed ones. TCRdb obtained this table from immuneACCESS and retained in-frame rearrangements with V and J assigned. These tables miss some clones; where compared with another copy, unresolved V genes account for less than half of the shortfall, and the remainder is unexplained. Recorded for this sample are about 160,000 clones; approximately 10% of them occurred a single time. The ten largest clones add up to roughly 0.5% of the sample. What the authors observed across the whole study: In all four CD4+ subsets, TCRB CDR3 length was moderately but significantly shorter in type 1 diabetes patients.

These receptors lack a known antigen. Source material: central memory CD4+ T cells from blood. The receptor source for this set is a man aged 25 to 45 with type 1 diabetes.

Only a few counts were recorded for this clone. J is TRBJ2-5 and V is TRBV5-4; 14 bases match TRBD2. Germline V CDR1 and CDR2: SGHNT, YYREEE (reference sequence). V lost 4 bases to trimming and J lost 11 bases; unmatched junction nucleotides: 13. The CDR3 loop spans 16 amino acids. The chain's CDR3 is CASSLGGLAGVGEQYF. The CDR3 nucleotides are TGTGCCAGCAGCCTTGGGGGACTAGCGGGAGTCGGGGAGCAGTACTTC.

This chain uses TRBV6-1 with TRBJ1-5; weak D call: TRBD1 (5 bases). CDR1 MNHNS and CDR2 SASEGT come from the germline V gene. The CDR3 is made up of 13 amino acids. Trimming removed 4 bases at V and 5 bases at J, with 9 bases between. The CDR3 nucleotides read TGTGCCAGCAGTGTTAAAGGGGATCAGCCCCAGCATTTT. Residues: CASSVKGDQPQHF.

There are a few counts of this clone. The genes are TRBV7-3 and TRBJ2-6; D is unclear. Trimming left V 3 bases short and J 4 bases short, with 10 bases between. This CDR3 is 15 amino acids long. Germline assignment: CDR1 SGHTA and CDR2 FQGTGA. CDR3 in DNA: TGTGCCAGCAGCTTTCCGGAGAGGGGGGCCAACGTCCTGACTTTC. It translates to CASSFPERGANVLTF.

The V call is TRBV20-1, the J call TRBJ2-1; D gene uncertain. From germline, CDR1 is DFQATT and CDR2 SNEGSKA (reference sequence). CDR3 size: 11 residues. Trimming took off 6 bases at V and 7 bases at J, with 10 bases between the two ends. This CDR3 is CSAPRWNEQFF. DNA of the CDR3: TGCAGTGCCCCGCGTTGGAATGAGCAGTTCTTC.

This clone has a handful of counts. This rearrangement joins TRBV18 to TRBJ1-1; unclear D gene. CDR1 is KGHSH, CDR2 LQKENI, per germline. The CDR3 consists of 14 residues. The germline V and J ends were trimmed by 0 bases and 2 bases, with 7 bases remaining between them. DNA for the CDR3: TGTGCCAGCTCACCACCTTACGGTAACACTGAAGCTTTCTTT. Translating it yields CASSPPYGNTEAFF.

This clone was seen a handful of times. The V call is TRBV2, the J call TRBJ2-1; 11 bases map to TRBD2. Trimming removed 6 bases from V and 4 bases from J; junction bases left unmatched: 17. Germline assignment: CDR1 SNHLY and CDR2 FYNNEI. This CDR3 has 19 residues. The chain's CDR3 is CASSEGLADTRTFYNEQFF. Here the CDR3 DNA reads TGTGCCAGCAGCGAGGGACTAGCGGATACTAGAACTTTTTACAATGAGCAGTTCTTC.

For this clone: Other DNA sequences of this sample code for an identical CDR3. The V gene is TRBV6-5, the J gene TRBJ2-1; D not resolved. V was trimmed by 5 bases and J by 0 bases, leaving 8 bases between them. The CDR3 runs 14 residues. CDR1 and CDR2 from the germline V gene are MNHEY and SVGAGI. CDR3 nucleotides: TGTGCCAGCAGTAGACAAAGCTCCTACAATGAGCAGTTCTTC. Its protein product is CASSRQSSYNEQFF.

This clone was observed a few times. V is TRBV5-1 and J is TRBJ2-1, with D perhaps matching TRBD2 (6 bases). Germline lookup yields CDR1 SGHRS and CDR2 YFSETQ. V lost 3 bases and J lost 1, with 11 bases in between. CDR3 length: 15 residues. The CDR3 region has the DNA TGCGCCAGCAGCTCGGGGGAGGATTCCTACAATGAGCAGTTCTTC. Residues: CASSSGEDSYNEQFF. The variable domain in full, completed from reference TRBV5-1 and TRBJ2-1, reads KAGVTQTPRYLIKTRGQQVTLSCSPISGHRSVSWYQQTPGQGLQFLFEYFSETQRNKGNFPGRFSGRQFSNSRSEMNVSTLELGDSALYLCASSSGEDSYNEQFFGPGTRLTVL.